The 29 T cell receptor beta chains in this list originate from one sample, sequenced in a study of early T cells in non-severe SARS-CoV-2 infection. One entry per CDR3 protein, called by TCRdb with MiXCR from the 5' RACE reads. The table lists fewer than 45,000 distinct CDR3 sequences, nearly 10% of them singletons. Sequences were obtained from whole blood. These receptors originate from an adult who was a healthcare worker with PCR-confirmed SARS-CoV-2 infection or an uninfected control (not recorded which).

Many counts were recorded for this clonotype. The rearrangement uses TRBV6-6 and TRBJ2-2; 8 bases are shared with TRBD1. The CDR3 spans 17 residues. From germline, CDR1 is MNHNY and CDR2 SVGAGI (reference sequence). V was pared by 6 bases and J by 2 bases, with 11 bases of the junction left unmatched. In DNA, the CDR3 is TGTGCCAGCAGCCGATCCTCCGGGACAGGAAACACCGGGGAGCTGTTTTTT. Protein sequence: CASSRSSGTGNTGELFF.

The V gene is TRBV6-5, the J gene TRBJ1-5, with D possibly matching TRBD1 (5 bases). The CDR3 spans 14 residues. The V end lost 6 bases, the J end lost 5 bases, and 14 bases lay between the germline ends. In germline, CDR1 is MNHEY, CDR2 SVGAGI. CDR3 sequence (DNA): TGTGCCAGCAGACTTGACAGTGCAGATCAGCCCCAGCATTTT. Translated: CASRLDSADQPQHF.

In DNA form, the CDR3 reads TGCGCCAGCAGCCAAACTCTAGCGGGGGAGTACGAGCAGTACTTC. Protein product: CASSQTLAGEYEQYF. This sequence joins TRBV4-3 and TRBJ2-7; the match to TRBD2 covers 10 bases. Trimming removed 2 bases from V and 4 bases from J; junction bases left unmatched: 5. This CDR3 comprises 15 residues. Germline-derived CDR1 and CDR2 are LGHNA and YSLEER.

This clonotype appeared many times. The V and J genes are TRBV7-2 and TRBJ2-1; the D call may be TRBD1 or TRBD2 (5 bases each). Germline CDR1 and CDR2: SGHTA and FQGNSA. Trimming removed 0 bases at V and 15 bases at J, with 15 bases between. This CDR3 region has 13 residues. CDR3 loop: CASSLAGTAYLFF. The CDR3 DNA reads as TGTGCCAGCAGCTTAGCCGGGACGGCCTATCTGTTCTTC.

This clonotype appeared many times. This sequence joins TRBV27 and TRBJ2-5, with D hard to call. The V and J ends lost 4 bases and 2 bases respectively, with 8 bases between them. Germline assignment: CDR1 MNHEY and CDR2 SMNVEV (reference sequence). This CDR3 is built from 13 residues. The CDR3 DNA sequence: TGTGCCAGCAGTTCCAGGTGGCAAGAGACCCAGTACTTC. Amino acid sequence: CASSSRWQETQYF.

The table lists this clonotype with a few counts. The CDR3 DNA reads TGTGCCAGCAGCTTGGGGACTAGCGGACGGAGACAATACGAGCAGTACTTC. Encoded protein: CASSLGTSGRRQYEQYF. This chain links TRBV7-2 with TRBJ2-7; the match to TRBD2 covers 11 bases. The CDR3 contains 17 residues. CDR1 and CDR2 (germline): SGHTA, FQGNSA. After removal of 3 bases from V and 4 bases from J, the junction contained 11 bases not matched to a gene.

The chain links TRBV3-1 to TRBJ1-4; no reliable D call. This CDR3 comprises 14 residues. Germline V gene data show CDR1 as LGHDT and CDR2 as YNNKEL (reference sequence). V lost 0 bases, J lost 7 bases, and 9 bases lay in between. This CDR3 is CASSQDSAAEKLFF. CDR3 sequence (DNA): TGTGCCAGCAGCCAAGACTCGGCGGCTGAAAAACTGTTTTTT.

This clonotype was observed many times. The chain carries TRBV5-1 and TRBJ2-3; tentatively, D is TRBD2 (5 bases). CDR1 and CDR2 (germline): SGHRS, YFSETQ. The ends were cut back, 0 bases at V and 2 bases at J, with 10 bases in the middle. This CDR3 spans 15 amino acids. The CDR3 is CASSLVGATTDTQYF. The CDR3 nucleotides are TGCGCCAGCAGCTTGGTGGGAGCTACCACAGATACGCAGTATTTT.

This clonotype was counted ten times or more. This sequence joins TRBV5-1 and TRBJ1-5; maybe TRBD1 (5 bases). CDR1 SGHRS and CDR2 YFSETQ come from the germline V gene. The CDR3 is 16 residues long. Trimming removed 0 bases at V and 0 bases at J, with 10 bases between. The CDR3 sequence: CASSLGDSYSNQPQHF. CDR3 in DNA: TGCGCCAGCAGCTTGGGCGACAGCTATAGCAATCAGCCCCAGCATTTT.

This clonotype was observed a handful of times. This chain connects TRBV9 to TRBJ1-5; possible D gene TRBD1, 6 bases. There are 15 residues in the CDR3. Between the trimmed V and J ends, which lost 3 bases and 0 bases, there was a span of 10 bases. The germline V gene encodes CDR1 SGDLS and CDR2 YYNGEE. The chain's CDR3 is CASSAGGYSNQPQHF. CDR3 nucleotides: TGTGCCAGCAGCGCGGGGGGCTATAGCAATCAGCCCCAGCATTTT.

The chain combines TRBV9 with TRBJ2-7; D possibly corresponds to TRBD2 (6 bases). The germline V gene has CDR1 SGDLS and CDR2 YYNGEE. Deletions cut 2 bases from V and 0 bases from J, with 12 bases between. This CDR3 has 15 amino acids. The CDR3 DNA follows: TGTGCCAGCAGCGTCGAACCGGGACTCTCCTACGAGCAGTACTTC. This codes for CASSVEPGLSYEQYF.

This clonotype was detected only a few times. J is TRBJ2-5 and V is TRBV7-2; D ambiguous. The V gene lost 5 bases and the J gene lost 5 bases, with 12 bases spanning the gap. The CDR3 is made up of 13 amino acids. Germline CDR1 SGHTA, CDR2 FQGNSA. CDR3 sequence: CASSRTLRETQYF. For the CDR3, the DNA is TGTGCCAGCAGCCGGACCTTACGGGAGACCCAGTACTTC.

V is TRBV29-1 and J is TRBJ1-1; D perhaps matches TRBD1 (6 bases). This CDR3 is built from 18 residues. Trimming shortened V by 3 bases and J by 5 bases, and 28 bases separated the two germline ends. Germline lookup yields CDR1 SQVTM and CDR2 ANQGSEA. The CDR3 loop reads CSVETPWGRGGALTEAFF. CDR3 DNA: TGCAGCGTTGAGACCCCCTGGGGTCGTGGGGGGGCTTTGACTGAAGCTTTCTTT.

CDR3 loop: CASRKGTSGGVGEQFF. The CDR3 DNA reads as TGTGCCAGCAGAAAGGGTACTAGCGGGGGGGTAGGTGAGCAGTTCTTC. V and J are TRBV4-2 and TRBJ2-1; 13 positions match TRBD2. The trim removed 6 bases at V and 9 bases at J, leaving 11 bases unmatched. CDR3 length equals 16 residues. Germline V lookup: CDR1 LGHNA, CDR2 YNFKEQ.

This clonotype was recorded at least ten times. The chain employs TRBV7-9 and TRBJ1-2; D possibly corresponds to TRBD1 (6 bases). V lost 4 bases to trimming and J lost 5 bases, with 8 bases between them. This CDR3 has 12 residues. Germline values: CDR1 SEHNR, CDR2 FQNEAQ (reference sequence). CDR3 protein: CASSSGVYGYTF. The CDR3 DNA sequence: TGTGCCAGCAGCTCAGGGGTATATGGCTACACCTTC.

This clonotype has only a few counts. The chain has TRBV29-1 and TRBJ2-7; TRBD2 might be the D (5 bases). Germline CDR1 reads SQVTM; CDR2 reads ANQGSEA. Trimming cost V 4 bases and J 5 bases, with 15 bases left between them. The CDR3 is made up of 13 amino acids. The CDR3 spells CSVGTLRGNEQYF. The CDR3 DNA sequence: TGCAGCGTTGGAACCCTTCGAGGGAACGAGCAGTACTTC.

This clonotype came up many times. This chain uses TRBV7-2 with TRBJ1-6; D gene unclear. The CDR3 has 15 residues. Trimming shortened V by 5 bases and J by 5 bases, and 13 bases separated the two germline ends. Germline lookup yields CDR1 SGHTA and CDR2 FQGNSA. The CDR3 here is CASSRFGRDNSPLHF. CDR3 in DNA: TGTGCCAGCAGCCGATTTGGCCGGGATAATTCACCCCTCCACTTT.

This clonotype was seen many times. The V call is TRBV11-2, the J call TRBJ2-7, with D hard to call. V was shortened by 5 bases and J by 2 bases, with 13 bases between the two germline ends. Germline V CDR1 and CDR2: SGHAT, FQNNGV. The CDR3 runs to 14 residues. The CDR3 bases are TGTGCCAGCAGCACCACAGCAACGGCCTACGAGCAGTACTTC. Translation: CASSTTATAYEQYF. The full variable domain, its missing parts supplied by reference TRBV11-2 and TRBJ2-7, is EAGVAQSPRYKIIEKRQSVAFWCNPISGHATLYWYQQILGQGPKLLIQFQNNGVVDDSQLPKDRFSAERLKGVDSTLKIQPAKLEDSAVYLCASSTTATAYEQYFGPGTRLTVT.

The chain combines TRBV12-5 with TRBJ2-7; D not resolved. This CDR3 is 11 amino acids long. Trimming took 3 bases from V and 5 from J, leaving 5 bases between them. Germline V gene lookup returns CDR1 LGHNT and CDR2 FRNRAP. The CDR3 DNA sequence: TGTGCTAGTGGTTTACTGCACGAGCAGTACTTC. Translating it yields CASGLLHEQYF.

The chain is built from TRBV2 and TRBJ2-7; TRBD2 agrees at 10 bases. CDR1 and CDR2 (germline): SNHLY, FYNNEI. J gave up 7 bases and V 5 bases, and 11 bases lay outside the gene matches. This CDR3 comprises 15 residues. CDR3 sequence: CASSWTSGQVVEQYF. CDR3 in DNA: TGTGCCAGCAGTTGGACTAGCGGCCAGGTGGTAGAGCAGTACTTC.

Many counts were recorded for this clonotype. The junction departs from the called germline gene at one end, perhaps through a read error. V gene TRBV11-1 combines with J gene TRBJ2-5, with D perhaps matching TRBD1 or TRBD2 (5 bases each). Germline assignment: CDR1 SGHAT and CDR2 FQDESV (reference sequence). The CDR3 length is 14 residues. The CDR3 sequence is CASSSRDLQGTQYF. CDR3 nucleotide sequence: TGTGCCAGCAGCTCCCGGGACCTCCAAGGGACCCAGTACTTC.

V usage is TRBV7-2 and J usage is TRBJ2-3; 10 nucleotides align to TRBD2. After removal of 5 bases from V and 3 bases from J, the junction contained 2 bases not matched to a gene. Germline V gene lookup returns CDR1 SGHTA and CDR2 FQGNSA. The CDR3 runs to 14 residues. This CDR3 reads CASSRTSGTDTQYF. CDR3 nucleotides: TGTGCCAGCAGCCGGACTAGCGGAACAGATACGCAGTATTTT.

The rearrangement uses TRBV5-1 and TRBJ2-3; D might be TRBD2 (6 bases). V was pared by 4 bases and J by 10 bases, with 19 bases between. CDR1 is SGHRS, CDR2 YFSETQ, per germline. CDR3 length equals 14 residues. The CDR3 loop is CASSANPSGDAQYF. In nucleotides, the CDR3 is TGCGCCAGCAGCGCTAATCCCTCGGGGGATGCGCAGTATTTT.

This clonotype turned up a few times. The chain joins TRBV7-9 to TRBJ1-5, with D hard to call. V was pared by 3 bases and J by 6 bases, with 6 bases between. The germline gives CDR1 SEHNR, CDR2 FQNEAQ (reference sequence). The CDR3 is 12 residues long. CDR3 in DNA: TGTGCCAGCAGCTTCGCGGCTCAGCCCCAGCATTTT. Amino acids: CASSFAAQPQHF.

This clonotype has a count of ten or more. The V call is TRBV7-8, the J call TRBJ1-6; 10 nucleotides line up with TRBD1. This CDR3 is built from 16 residues. The V segment lost 4 bases and the J segment 7 bases; nucleotides outside the gene matches: 7. Germline V lookup: CDR1 SGHVS, CDR2 FQNEAQ. CDR3 amino acids: CASSSAGGQGNSPLHF. The DNA for the CDR3 is TGTGCCAGCAGCTCGGCAGGGGGACAGGGGAATTCACCCCTCCACTTT.

This clonotype has at least ten counts. This chain links TRBV5-4 with TRBJ2-7, with 7 nucleotides matching TRBD1. Per the germline V gene, CDR1 is SGHNT and CDR2 is YYREEE (reference sequence). There are 15 residues in the CDR3. With 2 bases clipped from V and 3 bases from J, the junction kept 8 bases outside the gene matches. The DNA of the CDR3 is TGTGCCAGCAGCTTCGACAGGGCAGTAAACTACGAGCAGTACTTC. Residues: CASSFDRAVNYEQYF. Full variable domain (rest looked up from reference TRBV5-4 and TRBJ2-7): ETGVTQSPTHLIKTRGQQVTLRCSSQSGHNTVSWYQQALGQGPQFIFQYYREEENGRGNFPPRFSGLQFPNYSSELNVNALELDDSALYLCASSFDRAVNYEQYFGPGTRLTVT.

This clonotype has at least ten counts. The chain carries TRBV29-1 and TRBJ2-3, with TRBD2 as a possible D gene (5 bases). With 4 bases removed from V and 0 bases from J, the gap between germline ends came to 5 bases. This CDR3 contains 12 residues. Germline assignment: CDR1 SQVTM and CDR2 ANQGSEA. CDR3 loop: CSVGRSTDTQYF. The CDR3 DNA is TGCAGCGTTGGGAGGAGCACAGATACGCAGTATTTT.

This clonotype was recorded at least ten times. V is TRBV5-6 and J is TRBJ2-7; a weak D match, TRBD2 (5 bases). In germline, CDR1 is SGHDT, CDR2 YYEEEE. This CDR3 contains 16 residues. The ends were cut back, 0 bases at V and 1 base at J, with 14 bases in the middle. CDR3 amino acids: CASSLEGVRRSYEQYF. Written as DNA, the CDR3 is TGTGCCAGCAGCTTGGAGGGAGTAAGACGGTCCTACGAGCAGTACTTC.

The chain links TRBV29-1 to TRBJ1-6, with D tentatively TRBD1 (6 bases). The V gene's germline CDR1 is SQVTM and CDR2 ANQGSEA. The length of the CDR3 is 13 residues. Between the trimmed V and J ends, which lost 5 bases and 7 bases, there was a span of 12 bases. In DNA form, the CDR3 reads TGCAGCGTTAGCCGGGACAAGAATTCACCCCTCCACTTT. This translates into CSVSRDKNSPLHF.